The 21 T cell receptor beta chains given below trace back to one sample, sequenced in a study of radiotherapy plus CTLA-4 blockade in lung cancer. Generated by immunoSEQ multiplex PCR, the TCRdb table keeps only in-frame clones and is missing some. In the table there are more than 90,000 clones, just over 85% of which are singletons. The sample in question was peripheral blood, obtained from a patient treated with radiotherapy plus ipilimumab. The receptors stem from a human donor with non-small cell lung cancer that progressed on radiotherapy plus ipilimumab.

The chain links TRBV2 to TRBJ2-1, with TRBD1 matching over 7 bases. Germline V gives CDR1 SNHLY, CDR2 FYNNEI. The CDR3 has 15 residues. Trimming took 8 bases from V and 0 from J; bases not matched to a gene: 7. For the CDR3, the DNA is TGTGCCAGCGTTTTGGACAGGAGCTCCTACAATGAGCAGTTCTTC. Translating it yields CASVLDRSSYNEQFF. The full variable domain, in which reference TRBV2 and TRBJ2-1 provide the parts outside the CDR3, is EPEVTQTPSHQVTQMGQEVILRCVPISNHLYFYWYRQILGQKVEFLVSFYNNEISEKSEIFDDQFSVERPDGSNFTLKIRSTKLEDSAMYFCASVLDRSSYNEQFFGPGTRLTVL.

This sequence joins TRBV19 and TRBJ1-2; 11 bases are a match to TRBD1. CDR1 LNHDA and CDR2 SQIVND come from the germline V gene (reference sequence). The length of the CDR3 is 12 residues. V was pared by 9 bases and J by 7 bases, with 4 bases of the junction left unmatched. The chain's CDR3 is CASRDRGSGYTF. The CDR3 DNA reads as TGTGCCAGCCGGGACAGGGGGTCTGGCTACACCTTC.

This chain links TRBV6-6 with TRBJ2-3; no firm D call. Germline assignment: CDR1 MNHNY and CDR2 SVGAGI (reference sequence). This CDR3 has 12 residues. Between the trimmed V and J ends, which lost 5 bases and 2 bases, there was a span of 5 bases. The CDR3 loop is CASSTTTDTQYF. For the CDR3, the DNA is TGTGCCAGCAGTACGACCACAGATACGCAGTATTTT.

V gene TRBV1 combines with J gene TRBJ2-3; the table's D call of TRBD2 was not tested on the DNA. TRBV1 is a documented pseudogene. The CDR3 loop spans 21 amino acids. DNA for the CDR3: TGCACCAGCAGCCAAGATCTTAAGAGGACTAGCGGGACAATAAGCACAGATACGCAGTATTTT. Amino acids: CTSSQDLKRTSGTISTDTQYF.

The DNA for the CDR3 is TGTGCCAGCAGCTTCACCCGGGACGCCAAAAACATTCAGTACTTC. The encoded protein is CASSFTRDAKNIQYF. The chain employs TRBV11-2 and TRBJ2-4, with D possibly being TRBD1 or TRBD2 (5 bases each). This CDR3 is 15 amino acids long. V lost 3 bases, J lost 1 base, and 10 bases lay in between. Germline CDR1 SGHAT, CDR2 FQNNGV.

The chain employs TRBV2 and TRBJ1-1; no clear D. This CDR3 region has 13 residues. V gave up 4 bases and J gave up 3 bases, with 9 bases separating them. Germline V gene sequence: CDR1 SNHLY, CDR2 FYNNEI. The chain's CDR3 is CASSAKGDTEAFF. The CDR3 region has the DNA TGTGCCAGCAGTGCTAAGGGTGACACTGAAGCTTTCTTT. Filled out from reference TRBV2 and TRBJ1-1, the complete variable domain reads EPEVTQTPSHQVTQMGQEVILRCVPISNHLYFYWYRQILGQKVEFLVSFYNNEISEKSEIFDDQFSVERPDGSNFTLKIRSTKLEDSAMYFCASSAKGDTEAFFGQGTRLTVV.

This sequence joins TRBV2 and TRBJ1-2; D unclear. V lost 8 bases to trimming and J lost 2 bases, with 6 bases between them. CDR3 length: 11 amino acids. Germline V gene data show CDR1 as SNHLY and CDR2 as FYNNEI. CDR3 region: CASGRNYGYTF. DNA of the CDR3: TGTGCCAGCGGCAGGAACTATGGCTACACCTTC.

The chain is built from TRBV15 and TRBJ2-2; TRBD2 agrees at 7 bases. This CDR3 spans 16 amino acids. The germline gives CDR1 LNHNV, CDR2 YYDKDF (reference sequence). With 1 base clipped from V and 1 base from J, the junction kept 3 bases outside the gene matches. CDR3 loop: CATSRVPSGNTGELFF. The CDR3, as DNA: TGTGCCACCAGCAGAGTCCCTAGCGGGAACACCGGGGAGCTGTTTTTT.

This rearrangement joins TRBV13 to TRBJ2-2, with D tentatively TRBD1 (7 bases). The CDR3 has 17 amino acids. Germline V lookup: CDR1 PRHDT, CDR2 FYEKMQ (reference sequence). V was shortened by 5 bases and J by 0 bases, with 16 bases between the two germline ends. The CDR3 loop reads CASSPPGGTTNTGELFF. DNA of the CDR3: TGTGCCAGCAGCCCACCAGGGGGGACCACGAACACCGGGGAGCTGTTTTTT.

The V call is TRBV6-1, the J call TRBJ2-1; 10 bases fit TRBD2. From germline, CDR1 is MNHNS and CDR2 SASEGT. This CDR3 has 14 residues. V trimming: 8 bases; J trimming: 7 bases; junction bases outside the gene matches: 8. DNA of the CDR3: TGTGCCAGCGGCACTAGCGGGATAGATAATGAGCAGTTCTTC. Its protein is CASGTSGIDNEQFF.

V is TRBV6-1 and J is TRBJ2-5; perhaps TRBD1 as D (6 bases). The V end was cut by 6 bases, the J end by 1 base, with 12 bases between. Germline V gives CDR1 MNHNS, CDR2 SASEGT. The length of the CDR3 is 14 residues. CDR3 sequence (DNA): TGTGCCAGCAGCCCAACAGGGCTCCAAGAGACCCAGTACTTC. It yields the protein CASSPTGLQETQYF.

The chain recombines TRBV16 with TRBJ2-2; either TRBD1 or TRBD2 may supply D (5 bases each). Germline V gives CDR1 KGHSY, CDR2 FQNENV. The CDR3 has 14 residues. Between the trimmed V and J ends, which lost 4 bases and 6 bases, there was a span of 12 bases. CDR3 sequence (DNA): TGTGCCAGCAGCCCCCTGTGGGACCCCGGGGAGCTGTTTTTT. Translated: CASSPLWDPGELFF. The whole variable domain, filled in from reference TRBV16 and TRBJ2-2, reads GEEVAQTPKHLVRGEGQKAKLYCAPIKGHSYVFWYQQVLKNEFKFLISFQNENVFDETGMPKERFSAKCLPNSPCSLEIQATKLEDSAVYFCASSPLWDPGELFFGEGSRLTVL.

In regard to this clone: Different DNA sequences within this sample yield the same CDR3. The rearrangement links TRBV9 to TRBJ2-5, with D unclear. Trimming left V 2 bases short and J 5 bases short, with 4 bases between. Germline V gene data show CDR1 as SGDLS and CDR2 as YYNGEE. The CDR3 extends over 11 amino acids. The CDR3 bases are TGTGCCAGCAGCGTCGAGGAGACCCAGTACTTC. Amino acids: CASSVEETQYF.

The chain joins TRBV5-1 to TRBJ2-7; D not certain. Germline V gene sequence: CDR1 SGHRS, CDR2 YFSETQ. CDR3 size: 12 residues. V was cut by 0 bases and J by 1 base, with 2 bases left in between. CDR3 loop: CASSLESYEQYF. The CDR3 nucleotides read TGCGCCAGCAGCTTGGAGTCCTACGAGCAGTACTTC.

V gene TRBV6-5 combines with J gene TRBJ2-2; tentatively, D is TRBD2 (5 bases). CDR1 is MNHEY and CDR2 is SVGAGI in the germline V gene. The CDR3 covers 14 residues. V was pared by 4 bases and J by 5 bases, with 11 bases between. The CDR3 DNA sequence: TGTGCCAGCAGTTGGGGAGTAGGGACCGGGGAGCTGTTTTTT. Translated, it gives CASSWGVGTGELFF.

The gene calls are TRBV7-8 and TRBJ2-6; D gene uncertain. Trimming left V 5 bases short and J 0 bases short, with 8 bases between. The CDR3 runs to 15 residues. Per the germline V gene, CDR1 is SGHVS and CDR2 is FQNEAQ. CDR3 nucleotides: TGTGCCAGCAGCCGAGACAACTCTGGGGCCAACGTCCTGACTTTC. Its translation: CASSRDNSGANVLTF.

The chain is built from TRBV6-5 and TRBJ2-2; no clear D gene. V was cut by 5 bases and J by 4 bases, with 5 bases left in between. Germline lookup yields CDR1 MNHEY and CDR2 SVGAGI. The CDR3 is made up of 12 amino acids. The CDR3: CASSTFTGELFF. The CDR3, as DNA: TGTGCCAGCAGTACCTTCACCGGGGAGCTGTTTTTT.

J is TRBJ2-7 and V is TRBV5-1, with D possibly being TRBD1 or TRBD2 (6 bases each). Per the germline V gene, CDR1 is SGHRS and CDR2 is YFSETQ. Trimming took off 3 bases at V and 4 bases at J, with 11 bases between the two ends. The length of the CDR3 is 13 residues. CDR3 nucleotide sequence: TGCGCCAGCAGCTCTGGAGGGGGTTACGAGCAGTACTTC. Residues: CASSSGGGYEQYF. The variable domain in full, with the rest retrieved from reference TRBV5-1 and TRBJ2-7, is KAGVTQTPRYLIKTRGQQVTLSCSPISGHRSVSWYQQTPGQGLQFLFEYFSETQRNKGNFPGRFSGRQFSNSRSEMNVSTLELGDSALYLCASSSGGGYEQYFGPGTRLTVT.

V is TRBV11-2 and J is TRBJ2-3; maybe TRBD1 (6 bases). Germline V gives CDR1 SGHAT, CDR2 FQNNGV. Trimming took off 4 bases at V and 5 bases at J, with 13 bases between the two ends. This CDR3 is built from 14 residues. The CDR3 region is CASSSGQGGDTQYF. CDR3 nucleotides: TGTGCCAGCAGCTCAGGGCAAGGGGGAGATACGCAGTATTTT. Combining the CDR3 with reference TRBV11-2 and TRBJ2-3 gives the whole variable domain EAGVAQSPRYKIIEKRQSVAFWCNPISGHATLYWYQQILGQGPKLLIQFQNNGVVDDSQLPKDRFSAERLKGVDSTLKIQPAKLEDSAVYLCASSSGQGGDTQYFGPGTRLTVL.

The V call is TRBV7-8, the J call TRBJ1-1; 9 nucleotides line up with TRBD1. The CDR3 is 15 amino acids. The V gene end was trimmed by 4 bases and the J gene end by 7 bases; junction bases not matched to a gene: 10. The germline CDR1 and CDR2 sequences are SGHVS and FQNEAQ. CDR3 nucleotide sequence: TGTGCCAGCAGCTCCCGGAGGGACAGGGCGGGTGAAGCTTTCTTT. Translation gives CASSSRRDRAGEAFF.

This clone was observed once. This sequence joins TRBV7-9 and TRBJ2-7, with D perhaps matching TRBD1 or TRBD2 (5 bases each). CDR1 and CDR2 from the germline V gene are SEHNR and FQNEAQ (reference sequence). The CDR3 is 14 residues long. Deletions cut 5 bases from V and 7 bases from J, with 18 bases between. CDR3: CASSTPGTQREQYF. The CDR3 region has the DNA TGTGCCAGCAGCACTCCCGGGACCCAGAGGGAGCAGTACTTC.